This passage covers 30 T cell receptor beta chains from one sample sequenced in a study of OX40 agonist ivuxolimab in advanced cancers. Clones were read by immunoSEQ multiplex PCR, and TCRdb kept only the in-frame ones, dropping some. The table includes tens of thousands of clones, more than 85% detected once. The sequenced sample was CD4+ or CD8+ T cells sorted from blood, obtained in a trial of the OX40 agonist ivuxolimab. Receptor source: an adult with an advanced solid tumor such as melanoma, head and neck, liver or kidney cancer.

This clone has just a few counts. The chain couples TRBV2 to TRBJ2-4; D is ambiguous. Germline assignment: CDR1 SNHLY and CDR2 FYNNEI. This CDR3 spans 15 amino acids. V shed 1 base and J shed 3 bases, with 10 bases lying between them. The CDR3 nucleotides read TGTGCCAGCAGTGAAGAAAGGTTCGGCAAAAACATTCAGTACTTC. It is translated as CASSEERFGKNIQYF.

The CDR3 loop is CASSLSYEQFF. CDR3 sequence (DNA): TGTGCCAGCAGCTTATCGTATGAGCAGTTCTTC. The genes are TRBV7-2 and TRBJ2-1; no clear D gene. The CDR3 contains 11 residues. With 2 bases removed from V and 8 bases from J, the gap between germline ends came to 4 bases. Per the germline V gene, CDR1 is SGHTA and CDR2 is FQGNSA. Filled out from reference TRBV7-2 and TRBJ2-1, the complete variable domain reads GAGVSQSPSNKVTEKGKDVELRCDPISGHTALYWYRQSLGQGLEFLIYFQGNSAPDKSGLPSDRFSAERTGGSVSTLTIQRTQQEDSAVYLCASSLSYEQFFGPGTRLTVL.

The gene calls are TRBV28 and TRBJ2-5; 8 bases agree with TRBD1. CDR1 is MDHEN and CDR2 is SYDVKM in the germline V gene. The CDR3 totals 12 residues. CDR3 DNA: TGTTCCGCTTCAGGGGGCCGAGAGACCCAGTACTTC. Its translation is CSASGGRETQYF.

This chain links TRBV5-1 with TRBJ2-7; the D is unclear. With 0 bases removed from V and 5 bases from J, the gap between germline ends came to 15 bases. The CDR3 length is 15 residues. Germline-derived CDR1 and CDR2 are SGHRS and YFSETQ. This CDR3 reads CASSLEGHPWDEQYF. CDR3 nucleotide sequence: TGCGCCAGCAGCTTGGAAGGCCACCCTTGGGACGAGCAGTACTTC. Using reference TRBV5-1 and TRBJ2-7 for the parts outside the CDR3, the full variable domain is KAGVTQTPRYLIKTRGQQVTLSCSPISGHRSVSWYQQTPGQGLQFLFEYFSETQRNKGNFPGRFSGRQFSNSRSEMNVSTLELGDSALYLCASSLEGHPWDEQYFGPGTRLTVT.

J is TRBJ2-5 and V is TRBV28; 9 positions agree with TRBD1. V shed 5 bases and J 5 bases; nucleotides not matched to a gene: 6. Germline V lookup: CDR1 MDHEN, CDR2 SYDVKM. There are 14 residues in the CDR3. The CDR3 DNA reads TGTGCCAGCAGTCTCACCGGGACAGGGGAGACCCAGTACTTC. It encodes CASSLTGTGETQYF.

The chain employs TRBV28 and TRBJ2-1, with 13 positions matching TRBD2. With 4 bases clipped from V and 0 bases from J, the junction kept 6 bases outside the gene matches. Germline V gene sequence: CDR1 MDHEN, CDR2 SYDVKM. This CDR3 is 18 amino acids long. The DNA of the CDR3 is TGTGCCAGCAGTTCCGGACTAGCGGGAGTTATCTCCTACAATGAGCAGTTCTTC. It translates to CASSSGLAGVISYNEQFF.

The CDR3 spells CASSQGTSGPHNEQFF. DNA for the CDR3: TGCGCCAGCAGCCAGGGGACTAGCGGGCCCCACAATGAGCAGTTCTTC. The chain carries TRBV4-1 and TRBJ2-1; TRBD2 aligns across 12 bases. The germline V gene encodes CDR1 MGHRA and CDR2 YSYEKL. The CDR3 extends over 16 amino acids. V shed 3 bases and J 5 bases; nucleotides not matched to a gene: 5.

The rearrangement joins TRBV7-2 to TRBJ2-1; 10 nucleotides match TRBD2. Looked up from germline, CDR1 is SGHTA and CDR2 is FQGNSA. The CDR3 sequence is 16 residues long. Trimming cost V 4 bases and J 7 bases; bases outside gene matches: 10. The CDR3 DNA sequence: TGTGCCAGCAGCTCCCAAGCGGGAGGGGGTTCAAATGAGCAGTTCTTC. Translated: CASSSQAGGGSNEQFF.

CDR3 region: CASSDGVAKNIQYF. CDR3 bases: TGTGCCAGCAGTGACGGGGTAGCCAAAAACATTCAGTACTTC. The chain couples TRBV2 to TRBJ2-4; a possible D gene is TRBD2 (5 bases). The V end lost 3 bases, the J end lost 0 bases, and 6 bases lay between the germline ends. The V gene's germline CDR1 is SNHLY and CDR2 FYNNEI. This CDR3 comprises 14 residues.

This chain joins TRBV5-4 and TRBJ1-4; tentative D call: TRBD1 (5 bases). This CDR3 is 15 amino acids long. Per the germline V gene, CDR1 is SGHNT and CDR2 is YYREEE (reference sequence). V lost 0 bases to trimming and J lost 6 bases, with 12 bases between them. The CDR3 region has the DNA TGTGCCAGCAGCTTGGGAGGGGCGCCGGATGAAAAACTGTTTTTT. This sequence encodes CASSLGGAPDEKLFF.

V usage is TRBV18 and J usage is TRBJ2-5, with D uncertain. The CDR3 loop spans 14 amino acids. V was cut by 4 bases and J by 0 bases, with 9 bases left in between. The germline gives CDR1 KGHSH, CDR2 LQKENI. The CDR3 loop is CASSLTRDQETQYF. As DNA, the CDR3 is TGTGCCAGCTCACTCACCCGGGACCAAGAGACCCAGTACTTC.

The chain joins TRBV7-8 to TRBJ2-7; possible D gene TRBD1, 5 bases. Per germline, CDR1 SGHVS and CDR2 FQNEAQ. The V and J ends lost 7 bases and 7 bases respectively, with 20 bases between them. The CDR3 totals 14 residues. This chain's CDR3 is CASTPPQGSREQYF. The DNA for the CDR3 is TGTGCCAGCACCCCACCCCAGGGATCGCGTGAGCAGTACTTC. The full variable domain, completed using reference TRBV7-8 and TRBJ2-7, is GAGVSQSPRYKVAKRGQDVALRCDPISGHVSLFWYQQALGQGPEFLTYFQNEAQLDKSGLPSDRFFAERPEGSVSTLKIQRTQQEDSAVYLCASTPPQGSREQYFGPGTRLTVT.

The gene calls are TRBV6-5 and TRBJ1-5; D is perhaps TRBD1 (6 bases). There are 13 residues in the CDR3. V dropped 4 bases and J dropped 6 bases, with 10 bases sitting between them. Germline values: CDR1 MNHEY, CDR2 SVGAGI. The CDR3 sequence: CASSWTVSQPQHF. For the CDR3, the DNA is TGTGCCAGCAGTTGGACAGTGAGTCAGCCCCAGCATTTT.

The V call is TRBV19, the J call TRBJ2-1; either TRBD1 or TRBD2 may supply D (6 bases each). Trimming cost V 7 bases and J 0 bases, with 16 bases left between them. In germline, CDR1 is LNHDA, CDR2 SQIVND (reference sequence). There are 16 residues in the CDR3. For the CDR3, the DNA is TGTGCCAGTACCCGGGGGCTGCTCCTCTCCTACAATGAGCAGTTCTTC. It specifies CASTRGLLLSYNEQFF.

CDR3 residues: CAISGQNTDTQYF. The CDR3 nucleotides read TGTGCCATCAGTGGACAGAACACAGATACGCAGTATTTT. The chain couples TRBV10-3 to TRBJ2-3; a possible D gene is TRBD1 (5 bases). Germline V gene sequence: CDR1 ENHRY, CDR2 SYGVKD. This CDR3 contains 13 residues. V was cut by 4 bases and J by 2 bases, with 7 bases left in between.

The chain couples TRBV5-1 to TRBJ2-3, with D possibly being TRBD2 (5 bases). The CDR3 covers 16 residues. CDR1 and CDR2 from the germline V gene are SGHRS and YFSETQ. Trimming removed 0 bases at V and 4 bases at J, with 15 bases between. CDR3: CASSLAGRGSADTQYF. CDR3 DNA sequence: TGCGCCAGCAGCTTGGCCGGACGGGGAAGCGCAGATACGCAGTATTTT.

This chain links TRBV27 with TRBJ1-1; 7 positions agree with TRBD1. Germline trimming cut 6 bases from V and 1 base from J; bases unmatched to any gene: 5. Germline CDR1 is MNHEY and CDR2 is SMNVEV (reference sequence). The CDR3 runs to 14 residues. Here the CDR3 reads CASRPTGQNTEAFF. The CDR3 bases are TGTGCCAGCAGGCCGACAGGGCAGAACACTGAAGCTTTCTTT.

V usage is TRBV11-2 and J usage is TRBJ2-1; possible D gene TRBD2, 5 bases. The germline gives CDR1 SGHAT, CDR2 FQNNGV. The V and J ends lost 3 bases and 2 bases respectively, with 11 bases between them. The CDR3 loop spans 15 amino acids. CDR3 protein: CASSFRGRPYNEQFF. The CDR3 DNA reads TGTGCCAGCAGCTTTCGAGGGAGACCCTACAATGAGCAGTTCTTC.

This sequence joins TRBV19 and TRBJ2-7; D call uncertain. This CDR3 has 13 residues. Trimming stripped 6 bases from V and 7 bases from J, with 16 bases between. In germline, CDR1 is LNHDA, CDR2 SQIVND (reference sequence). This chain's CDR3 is CASRYGPSSEQYF. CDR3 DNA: TGTGCCAGTAGATATGGACCCTCGAGTGAGCAGTACTTC.

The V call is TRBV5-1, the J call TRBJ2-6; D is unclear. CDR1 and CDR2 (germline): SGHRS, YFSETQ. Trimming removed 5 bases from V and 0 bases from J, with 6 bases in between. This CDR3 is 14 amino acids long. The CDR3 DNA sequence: TGCGCCAGCAGAGCCTCCTCTGGGGCCAACGTCCTGACTTTC. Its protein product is CASRASSGANVLTF.

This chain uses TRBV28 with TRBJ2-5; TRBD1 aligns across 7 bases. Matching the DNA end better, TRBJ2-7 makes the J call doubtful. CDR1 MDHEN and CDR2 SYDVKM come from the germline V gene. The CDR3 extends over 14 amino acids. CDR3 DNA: TGTGCCAGCAGTAGGGGACAGTCTGTCTACGAGCAGTACTTC. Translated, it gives CASSRGQSVYEQYF.

The CDR3 loop reads CASSLWAGVGDTQYF. CDR3 DNA sequence: TGTGCCAGCAGCTTATGGGCGGGGGTCGGGGATACGCAGTATTTT. This sequence joins TRBV7-9 and TRBJ2-3, with 7 positions matching TRBD2. Trimming at V came to 2 bases and at J to 6 bases, leaving 8 bases not matched to a gene. The CDR3 length is 15 residues. The germline gives CDR1 SEHNR, CDR2 FQNEAQ (reference sequence).

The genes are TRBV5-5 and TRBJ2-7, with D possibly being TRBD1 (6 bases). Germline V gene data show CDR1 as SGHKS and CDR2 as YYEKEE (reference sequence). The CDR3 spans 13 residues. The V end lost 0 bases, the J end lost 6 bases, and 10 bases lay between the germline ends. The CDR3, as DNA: TGTGCCAGCAGCTTGGGGCAGGGGACCGAGCAGTACTTC. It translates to CASSLGQGTEQYF.

The CDR3 DNA is TGCGCCAGCAGCCACCCCCAAACAAGCGGGAATTCCTACGAGCAGTACTTC. Translating gives CASSHPQTSGNSYEQYF. V usage is TRBV4-1 and J usage is TRBJ2-7, with 7 bases fitting TRBD2. The junction had 12 bases not matched to a gene; V was cut back by 3 bases and J by 1 base. The CDR3 loop spans 17 amino acids. Per the germline V gene, CDR1 is MGHRA and CDR2 is YSYEKL.

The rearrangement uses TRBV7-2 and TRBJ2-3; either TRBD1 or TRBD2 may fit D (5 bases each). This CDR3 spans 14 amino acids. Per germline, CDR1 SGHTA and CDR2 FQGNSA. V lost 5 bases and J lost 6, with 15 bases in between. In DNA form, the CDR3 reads TGTGCCAGCAGCCCCCGGGGCCCGCCCGATACGCAGTATTTT. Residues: CASSPRGPPDTQYF.

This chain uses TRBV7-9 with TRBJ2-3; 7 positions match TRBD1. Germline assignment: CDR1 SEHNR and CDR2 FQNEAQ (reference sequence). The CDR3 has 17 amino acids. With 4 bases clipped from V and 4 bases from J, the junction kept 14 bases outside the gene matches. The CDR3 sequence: CASSSPRKGGMSDTQYF. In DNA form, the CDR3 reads TGTGCCAGCAGCTCGCCTCGGAAAGGGGGCATGTCAGATACGCAGTATTTT.

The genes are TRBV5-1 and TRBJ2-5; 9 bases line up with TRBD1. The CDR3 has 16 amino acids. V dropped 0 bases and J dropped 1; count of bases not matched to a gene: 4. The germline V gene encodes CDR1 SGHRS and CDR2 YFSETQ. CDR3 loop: CASSLGPGQGQETQYF. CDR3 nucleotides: TGCGCCAGCAGCTTGGGGCCGGGACAGGGCCAAGAGACCCAGTACTTC.

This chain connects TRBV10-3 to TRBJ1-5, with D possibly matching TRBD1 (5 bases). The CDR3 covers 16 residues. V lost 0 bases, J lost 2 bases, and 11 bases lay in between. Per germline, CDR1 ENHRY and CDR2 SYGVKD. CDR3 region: CAISESRGRGNQPQHF. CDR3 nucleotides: TGTGCCATCAGTGAGTCCCGGGGGAGAGGCAATCAGCCCCAGCATTTT.

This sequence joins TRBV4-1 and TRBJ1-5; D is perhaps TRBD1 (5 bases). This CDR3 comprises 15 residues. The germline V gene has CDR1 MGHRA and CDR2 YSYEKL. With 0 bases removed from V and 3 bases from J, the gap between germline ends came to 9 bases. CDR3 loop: CASSQDPGFNQPQHF. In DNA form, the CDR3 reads TGCGCCAGCAGCCAAGATCCAGGGTTCAATCAGCCCCAGCATTTT.

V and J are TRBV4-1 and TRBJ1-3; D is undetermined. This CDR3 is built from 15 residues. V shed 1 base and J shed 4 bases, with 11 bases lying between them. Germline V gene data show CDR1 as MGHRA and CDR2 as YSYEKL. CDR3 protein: CASSQVKDRGNTIYF. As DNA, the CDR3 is TGCGCCAGCAGCCAAGTTAAGGACCGGGGAAACACCATATATTTT.